The T cell receptor (beta chain) described here comes from a study of CD8 T cells in Susac syndrome. Random hexamers primed reverse transcription of roughly 0.5 to 1 ug RNA. Via MiXCR, TCRdb re-called the immunoSEQ multiplex PCR reads, giving one row per CDR3 protein. Of some 130,000 distinct CDR3 sequences listed, 90% to 95% were seen once; the top ten hold more than 0.095%. Germline-derived CDR1 and CDR2 are SQVTM and ANQGSEA. The CDR3 is 13 residues long. The germline V and J ends were trimmed by 3 bases and 8 bases, with 14 bases remaining between them. This TCR derives from a human donor in good health. V is TRBV29-1 and J is TRBJ2-1; tentative D call: TRBD1 (6 bases). The sequencing input was CD4+ T cells from PBMCs. This CDR3 reads CSVDGRGSDEQFF. The CDR3 DNA is TGCAGCGTTGACGGCAGGGGTTCTGATGAGCAGTTCTTC.